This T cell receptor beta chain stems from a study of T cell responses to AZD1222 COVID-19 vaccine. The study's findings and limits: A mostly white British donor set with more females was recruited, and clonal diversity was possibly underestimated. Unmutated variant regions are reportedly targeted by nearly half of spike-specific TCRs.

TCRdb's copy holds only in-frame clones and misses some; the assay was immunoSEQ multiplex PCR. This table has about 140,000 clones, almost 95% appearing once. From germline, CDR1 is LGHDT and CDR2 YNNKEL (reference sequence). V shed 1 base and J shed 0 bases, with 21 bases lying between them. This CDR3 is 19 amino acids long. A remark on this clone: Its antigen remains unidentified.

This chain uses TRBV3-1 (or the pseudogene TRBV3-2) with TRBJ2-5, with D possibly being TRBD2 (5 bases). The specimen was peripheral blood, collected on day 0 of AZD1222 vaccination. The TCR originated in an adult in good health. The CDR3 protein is CASSQARVGGGHNQETQYF. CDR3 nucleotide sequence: TGTGCCAGCAGCCAAGCTAGGGTCGGAGGTGGGCACAACCAAGAGACCCAGTACTTC.